The 9 T cell receptor beta chains below all came from one sample that was sequenced in a study of Graves' ophthalmopathy and Graves' hyperthyroidism. From RNA, the CDR3 regions of TCR beta chains were amplified and sequenced. RT-PCR with HTBI primers came first, then second-round multiplex PCR. TCRdb fed the multiplex PCR reads into MiXCR, producing one record per CDR3 protein. This table has 900,000 to 1,200,000 distinct CDR3 sequences, 35% to 40% appearing once. Input material: peripheral blood or thyroid tissue (not recorded which). The receptors stem from an adult man with Graves' hyperthyroidism.

The CDR3 sequence: CASSQVQGAGNTIYF. In DNA, the CDR3 is TGTGCCAGCAGCCAAGTTCAGGGGGCGGGAAACACCATATATTTT. The rearrangement joins TRBV3-1 to TRBJ1-3; the match to TRBD1 covers 8 bases. This CDR3 is built from 15 residues. Germline V gene data show CDR1 as LGHDT and CDR2 as YNNKEL (reference sequence). The ends lost 1 base at V and 4 bases at J; junction bases unmatched: 3. The full variable domain, with the rest looked up from reference TRBV3-1 and TRBJ1-3, is DTAVSQTPKYLVTQMGNDKSIKCEQNLGHDTMYWYKQDSKKFLKIMFSYNNKELIINETVPNRFSPKSPDKAHLNLHINSLELGDSAVYFCASSQVQGAGNTIYFGEGSWLTVV.

This clonotype was counted many times. V gene TRBV11-2 combines with J gene TRBJ2-6, with 8 positions matching TRBD1. V trimming: 7 bases; J trimming: 5 bases; junction bases outside the gene matches: 7. CDR1 is SGHAT, CDR2 FQNNGV, per germline. The CDR3 is 15 residues long. The CDR3 sequence: CASNPRQGRANVLTF. For the CDR3, the DNA is TGTGCCAGCAACCCTCGACAGGGGAGGGCCAACGTCCTGACTTTC.

For this clonotype: It is likely a read error, because the conserved phenylalanine at the end of the CDR3 is missing. The DNA is omitted, as the CDR3 cannot be located on it reliably, and the CDR3 follows TCRdb's listing. The genes are TRBV6-6 and TRBJ1-6; the D call of TRBD1 is as the table states it, not checked on the DNA. The V gene's germline CDR1 is MNHNY and CDR2 SVGAGI (reference sequence). The CDR3 has 11 amino acids, counting both end residues. The CDR3 sequence: CAISGTGVETV.

CDR3 nucleotides: TGTGCCATTGCGGTGGAGCGGGACACAGATACGCAGTATTTT. This translates into CAIAVERDTDTQYF. This chain connects TRBV2 to TRBJ2-3; 7 nucleotides match TRBD2. The CDR3 is 14 residues long. The germline gives CDR1 SNHLY, CDR2 FYNNEI. J lost 2 bases, V lost 10 bases, and 9 bases had no gene match.

The rearrangement uses TRBV10-3 and TRBJ1-1; D uncertain. The germline V and J ends were trimmed by 7 bases and 1 base, with 16 bases remaining between them. The CDR3 spans 15 residues. Looked up from germline, CDR1 is ENHRY and CDR2 is SYGVKD. Here the CDR3 reads CAIKASDSPNTEAFF. DNA for the CDR3: TGTGCCATCAAGGCTAGCGACTCGCCGAACACTGAAGCTTTCTTT.

V gene TRBV6-1 combines with J gene TRBJ1-5; no clear D. The V end lost 11 bases, the J end lost 0 bases, and 14 bases lay between the germline ends. The CDR3 totals 14 residues. CDR1 and CDR2 from the germline V gene are MNHNS and SASEGT. CDR3 nucleotide sequence: TGTGCCGGCGTCGGACCTTATAGCAATCAGCCCCAGCATTTT. This translates into CAGVGPYSNQPQHF.

This chain connects TRBV15 to TRBJ1-5; no firm D call. Trimming shortened V by 3 bases and J by 4 bases, and 22 bases separated the two germline ends. Germline lookup yields CDR1 LNHNV and CDR2 YYDKDF (reference sequence). This CDR3 is built from 18 residues. The CDR3 DNA reads TGTGCCACCAGCAGTTACCTGAGGCAAGGCCTGAGTAATCAGCCCCAGCATTTT. It codes for CATSSYLRQGLSNQPQHF.

The chain carries TRBV4-1 and TRBJ1-4; 8 positions match TRBD1. The J segment lost 4 bases and the V segment lost 4 bases, leaving 5 bases of the junction unmatched. The germline gives CDR1 MGHRA, CDR2 YSYEKL. This CDR3 is built from 15 residues. The CDR3 bases are TGCGCCAGCAGCCCTCCGGGACAGGTTAATGAAAAACTGTTTTTT. Amino acids: CASSPPGQVNEKLFF.

The chain carries TRBV4-3 and TRBJ2-7; D may correspond to TRBD1 or TRBD2 (5 bases each). The CDR3 is made up of 13 amino acids. V was clipped by 1 base and J by 5 bases, with 9 bases between them. Per germline, CDR1 LGHNA and CDR2 YSLEER. This CDR3 reads CASSQVRDDEQYF. The CDR3 DNA reads as TGCGCCAGCAGCCAAGTTCGGGACGACGAGCAGTACTTC.